The following is a TCR beta chain sequence with its context. The data stem from a study of T-cell memory formation after mild COVID-19. Across the whole study: Clusters of TCRs were largely donor specific.

Germline V gene sequence: CDR1 SGDLS, CDR2 YYNGEE. V lost 0 bases and J lost 1, with 10 bases in between. CDR3 length: 15 residues. TCRdb fed the 5' RACE reads into MiXCR, producing one record per CDR3 protein. The sample gives approximately 440,000 distinct CDR3 sequences, over 15% of which show up once; roughly 8% is in the top ten. Sequenced sample: PBMCs or a T cell subset sorted from them (not recorded which). The V and J genes are TRBV9 and TRBJ1-1; D perhaps matches TRBD1 (5 bases). The sequence derives from an adult woman who had mild COVID-19 (a few samples of this study predate the infection). Cell type and time point are not known. This chain's CDR3 is CASSVGARENTEAFF. DNA for the CDR3: TGTGCCAGCAGCGTAGGGGCCAGGGAGAACACTGAAGCTTTCTTT.